Listed below are T cell receptor beta chains from one sample, sequenced in a study of PD-1 blockade in classical Hodgkin lymphoma. TCRdb's table, derived via immunoSEQ multiplex PCR, lists solely in-frame clones and lacks some. The table lists some 34,000 clones, 72% of them singletons. The specimen was peripheral blood mononuclear cells (PBMCs), collected before the fourth cycle of nivolumab. The receptors stem from a human donor with classical Hodgkin lymphoma. Each CDR3 is given with its conserved first and last residue. The D gene is left open where the match is weak. Some rows mark clone size as missing; the rest say once, few, many or name a class of expanded clone.

abundance: -
j_gene: TRBJ1-5
v_gene: TRBV19
d_gene: -
CDR3aa: CASSKVDSINQPQHF
CDR3nt: TGTGCCAGTAGTAAGGTCGACAGCATTAATCAGCCCCAGCATTTT

abundance: -
j_gene: TRBJ1-5
v_gene: TRBV2
d_gene: -
CDR3aa: CASSPSEVYSNQPQHF
CDR3nt: TGTGCCAGCAGTCCCTCGGAAGTCTATAGCAATCAGCCCCAGCATTTT

abundance: -
j_gene: TRBJ1-4
v_gene: TRBV7-2
d_gene: TRBD1
CDR3aa: CASSRQGTSTNEKLFF
CDR3nt: TGTGCCAGCAGCAGACAGGGGACGTCAACTAATGAAAAACTGTTTTTT

abundance: medium-sized
j_gene: TRBJ2-3
v_gene: TRBV28
d_gene: -
CDR3aa: CASSLDSASTDTQYF
CDR3nt: TGTGCCAGCAGTCTCGACAGCGCTAGCACAGATACGCAGTATTTT

abundance: -
j_gene: TRBJ1-1
v_gene: TRBV12-5
d_gene: -
CDR3aa: CASGSDLGGTEAFF
CDR3nt: TGTGCTAGTGGTTCAGACCTGGGGGGCACTGAAGCTTTCTTT

abundance: medium-sized
j_gene: TRBJ1-1
v_gene: TRBV6-6
d_gene: -
CDR3aa: CASSPTTGPTEAFF
CDR3nt: TGTGCCAGCAGTCCCACGACAGGTCCAACTGAAGCTTTCTTT

abundance: -
j_gene: TRBJ1-2
v_gene: TRBV30
d_gene: -
CDR3aa: CAWSVASNYGYTF
CDR3nt: TGTGCCTGGAGTGTAGCCTCTAACTATGGCTACACCTTC

abundance: -
j_gene: TRBJ1-2
v_gene: TRBV30
d_gene: -
CDR3aa: CAWSVRIANYGYTF
CDR3nt: TGTGCCTGGAGTGTACGTATAGCTAACTATGGCTACACCTTC

abundance: medium-sized
j_gene: TRBJ1-6
v_gene: TRBV19
d_gene: -
CDR3aa: CASSIDRDRTSSYNSPLHF
CDR3nt: TGTGCCAGTAGTATAGACCGGGACCGGACTAGCTCCTATAATTCACCCCTCCACTTT

abundance: -
j_gene: TRBJ1-5
v_gene: TRBV28
d_gene: TRBD1
CDR3aa: CASRPRTGLVEPQHF
CDR3nt: TGTGCCAGCAGACCTAGGACAGGTCTGGTTGAGCCCCAGCATTTT

abundance: few
j_gene: TRBJ2-7
v_gene: TRBV28
d_gene: TRBD1
CDR3aa: CASTESPGQTYEQYF
CDR3nt: TGTGCCAGCACCGAATCTCCGGGACAGACTTACGAGCAGTACTTC

abundance: once
j_gene: TRBJ1-2
v_gene: TRBV15
d_gene: TRBD1
CDR3aa: CATSRDFGRGGNYGYTF
CDR3nt: TGTGCCACCAGCAGAGATTTCGGCAGGGGGGGAAACTATGGCTACACCTTC

abundance: -
j_gene: TRBJ1-1
v_gene: TRBV5-6
d_gene: -
CDR3aa: CASSLGSSEAFF
CDR3nt: TGTGCCAGCAGCTTGGGCAGCTCCGAAGCTTTCTTT

abundance: -
j_gene: TRBJ1-5
v_gene: TRBV4-1
d_gene: -
CDR3aa: CASSQEADYSNQPQHF
CDR3nt: TGCGCCAGCAGCCAAGAGGCCGATTATAGCAATCAGCCCCAGCATTTT

abundance: few
j_gene: TRBJ1-1
v_gene: TRBV7-8
d_gene: -
CDR3aa: CASSWDQRVTFF
CDR3nt: TGTGCCAGCAGCTGGGACCAGAGGGTAACTTTCTTT

abundance: -
j_gene: TRBJ2-2
v_gene: TRBV30
d_gene: TRBD1
CDR3aa: CAWNRGLDTGELFF
CDR3nt: TGTGCCTGGAACAGGGGCCTCGACACCGGGGAGCTGTTTTTT

abundance: few
j_gene: TRBJ1-5
v_gene: TRBV7-9
d_gene: -
CDR3aa: CAGRTGNQPQHF
CDR3nt: TGTGCCGGAAGGACAGGCAATCAGCCCCAGCATTTT

abundance: -
j_gene: TRBJ2-7
v_gene: TRBV4-3
d_gene: -
CDR3aa: CASSQDRGRFYEQYF
CDR3nt: TGCGCCAGCAGCCAAGACAGGGGACGCTTCTACGAGCAGTACTTC

abundance: once
j_gene: TRBJ2-3
v_gene: TRBV30
d_gene: -
CDR3aa: CAWSGPPSTASTDTQYF
CDR3nt: TGCGCCTGGAGCGGCCCCCCCTCGACAGCTAGCACAGATACGCAGTATTTT

abundance: -
j_gene: TRBJ1-5
v_gene: TRBV16
d_gene: -
CDR3aa: CASSQSMAGGQPQHF
CDR3nt: TGTGCCAGCAGCCAATCAATGGCGGGCGGTCAGCCCCAGCATTTT